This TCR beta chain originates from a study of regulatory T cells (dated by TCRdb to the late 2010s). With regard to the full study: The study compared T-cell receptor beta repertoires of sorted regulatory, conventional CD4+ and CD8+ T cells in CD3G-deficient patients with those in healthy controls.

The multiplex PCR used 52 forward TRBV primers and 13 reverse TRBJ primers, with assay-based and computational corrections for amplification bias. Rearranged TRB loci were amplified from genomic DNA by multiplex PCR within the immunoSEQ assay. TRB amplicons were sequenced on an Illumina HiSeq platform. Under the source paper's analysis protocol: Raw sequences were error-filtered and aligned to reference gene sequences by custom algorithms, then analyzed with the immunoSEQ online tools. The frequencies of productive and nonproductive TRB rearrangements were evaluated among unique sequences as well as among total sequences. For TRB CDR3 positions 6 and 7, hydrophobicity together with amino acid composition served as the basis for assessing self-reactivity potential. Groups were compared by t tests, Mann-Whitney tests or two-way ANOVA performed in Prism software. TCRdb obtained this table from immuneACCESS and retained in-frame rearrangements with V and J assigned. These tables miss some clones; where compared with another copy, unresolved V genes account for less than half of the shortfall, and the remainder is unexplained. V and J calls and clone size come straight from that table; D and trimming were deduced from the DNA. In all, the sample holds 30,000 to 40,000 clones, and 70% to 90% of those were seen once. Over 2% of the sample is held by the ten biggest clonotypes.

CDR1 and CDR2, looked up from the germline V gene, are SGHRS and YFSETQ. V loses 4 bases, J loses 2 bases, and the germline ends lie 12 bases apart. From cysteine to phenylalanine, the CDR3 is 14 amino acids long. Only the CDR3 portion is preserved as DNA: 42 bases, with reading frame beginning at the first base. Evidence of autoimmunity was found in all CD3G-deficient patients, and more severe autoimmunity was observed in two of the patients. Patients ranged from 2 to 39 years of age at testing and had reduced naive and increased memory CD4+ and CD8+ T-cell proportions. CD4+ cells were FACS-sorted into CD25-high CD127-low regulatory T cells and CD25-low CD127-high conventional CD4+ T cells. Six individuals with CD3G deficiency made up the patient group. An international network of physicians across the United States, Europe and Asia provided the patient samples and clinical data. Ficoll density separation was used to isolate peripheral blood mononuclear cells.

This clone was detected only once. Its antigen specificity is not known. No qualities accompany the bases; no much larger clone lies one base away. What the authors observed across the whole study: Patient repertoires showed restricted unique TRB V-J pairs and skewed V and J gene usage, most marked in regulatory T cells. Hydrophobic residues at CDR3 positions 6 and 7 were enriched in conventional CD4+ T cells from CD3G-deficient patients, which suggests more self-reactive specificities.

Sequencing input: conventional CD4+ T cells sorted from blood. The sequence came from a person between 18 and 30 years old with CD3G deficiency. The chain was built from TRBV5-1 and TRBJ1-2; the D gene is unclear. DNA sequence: TGCGCCAGCAGCCCCGTGGGTGGCAACTATGGCTACACCTTC. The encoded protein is CASSPVGGNYGYTF. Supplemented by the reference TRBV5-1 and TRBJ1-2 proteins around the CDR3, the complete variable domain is KAGVTQTPRYLIKTRGQQVTLSCSPISGHRSVSWYQQTPGQGLQFLFEYFSETQRNKGNFPGRFSGRQFSNSRSEMNVSTLELGDSALYLCASSPVGGNYGYTFGSGTRLTVV.